The entry that follows covers one T cell receptor beta chain sequence. The CDR3 is 15 amino acids. CDR1 is SGHRS and CDR2 is YFSETQ in the germline V gene. The data are from a study of T cells expressing NK-cell markers. TCRdb processed the 5' RACE reads again and assigns one entry to each CDR3 protein, with no DNA. The sample spans about 390,000 distinct CDR3 sequences; the ten largest clones claim approximately 12%. This clonotype was sampled from a woman between 45 and 65 years old in good health. The V gene is TRBV5-1, the J gene TRBJ1-5; the D call of TRBD1 rests on TCRdb alone, since no DNA is present to check it. The sequenced material came from blood T cells: a sorted CD56 or NKG2C T cell subset, CD4+ or CD8+ T cells, or bulk PBMC T cells (not recorded which). CDR3 region: CASSLASGGNQPQHF. The variable domain in full, with the rest retrieved from reference TRBV5-1 and TRBJ1-5, is KAGVTQTPRYLIKTRGQQVTLSCSPISGHRSVSWYQQTPGQGLQFLFEYFSETQRNKGNFPGRFSGRQFSNSRSEMNVSTLELGDSALYLCASSLASGGNQPQHFGDGTRLSIL.